The clone carrying this TCR beta chain was seen a handful of times. The target antigen is unknown. Individual cDNA molecules had unique molecular identifiers attached to them by the library. TCRdb recomputed calls from the RACE reads with MiXCR, one row per CDR3 protein. Seen here are around 380,000 distinct CDR3 sequences, 4.8% observed once, and the top ten hold approximately 2.3%. The CDR3 runs 15 residues. The ends lost 6 bases at V and 10 bases at J; junction bases unmatched: 15. CDR1 and CDR2 (germline): SGHAT, FQNNGV. Described time point: patch test 1, 2 weeks after DPC sensitization. Treatment meaning: therapeutic diphenylcyclopropenone sensitization with weekly scalp DPC. The sample comes from a study of human T cells and chemical hapten exposure. Study-level information: The sensitizer, 2% DPC, was used on roughly 2 cm by roughly 2 cm of upper inner arm skin. General study findings and limits: PT1 expanded TCR counts correlated positively with patch test score.

The chain combines TRBV11-2 with TRBJ2-1; 7 bases match TRBD2. The receptor was isolated from a woman aged 45-65 years with alopecia areata. Some clones in this sample may be carry-over from other donors' samples. This material consisted of whole blood, taken in connection with sensitization to the hapten diphenylcyclopropenone (DPC). The CDR3 region is CASSRLAGEVGEQFF. CDR3 nucleotide sequence: TGTGCCAGCAGTAGGTTGGCGGGAGAGGTAGGGGAGCAGTTCTTC. The variable domain in full, completed from reference TRBV11-2 and TRBJ2-1, reads EAGVAQSPRYKIIEKRQSVAFWCNPISGHATLYWYQQILGQGPKLLIQFQNNGVVDDSQLPKDRFSAERLKGVDSTLKIQPAKLEDSAVYLCASSRLAGEVGEQFFGPGTRLTVL.